Below, 11 T cell receptor beta chains from the same sample are listed, as sequenced in a study of shared clonotypes between healthy human individuals. Profiling relied on immunoSEQ multiplex PCR, and the TCRdb table lists in-frame clones only, not all of them. The sample has approximately 650,000 clones, 95% to 96% seen once. The naive CD8 population came from CD45RO-negative cells selected for CCR7, without terminally differentiated effector memory CD45RA+ cells. Material: naive CD8+ T cells sorted from blood. These receptors all stem from a woman in her 30s in good health.

The chain recombines TRBV6-1 with TRBJ2-7; TRBD2 matches 8 bases. The ends lost 3 bases at V and 5 bases at J; junction bases unmatched: 9. Germline assignment: CDR1 MNHNS and CDR2 SASEGT. This CDR3 is 15 amino acids long. The CDR3 loop reads CASSDIAGGNNEQYF. DNA for the CDR3: TGTGCCAGCAGTGATATTGCGGGAGGCAACAACGAGCAGTACTTC.

The J gene is TRBJ2-7, the V gene TRBV7-8; tentative D call: TRBD2 (6 bases). Per germline, CDR1 SGHVS and CDR2 FQNEAQ. Trimming pared 2 bases from V and 5 bases from J, leaving 22 bases between. The CDR3 is 17 residues long. The DNA for the CDR3 is TGTGCCAGCAGCTTATTATCGGGCGGGACGAAGGCCCACGAGCAGTACTTC. This codes for CASSLLSGGTKAHEQYF.

Concerning this clone: At the DNA level, this CDR3 is encoded by other sequences in the same sample as well. The V and J genes are TRBV27 and TRBJ1-2; D gene unclear. Germline values: CDR1 MNHEY, CDR2 SMNVEV (reference sequence). V was pared by 2 bases and J by 0 bases, with 4 bases between. The CDR3 runs to 13 residues. This CDR3 reads CASSLTSNYGYTF. CDR3 coding DNA: TGTGCCAGCAGTTTAACGTCTAACTATGGCTACACCTTC.

This sequence joins TRBV27 and TRBJ2-2; D unresolved. The CDR3 loop spans 17 amino acids. V was trimmed by 5 bases and J by 1 base, leaving 17 bases between them. CDR1 and CDR2 (germline): MNHEY, SMNVEV (reference sequence). The CDR3 DNA reads as TGTGCCAGCAGTCCCCTGTACGTCTCGATGAACACCGGGGAGCTGTTTTTT. This translates into CASSPLYVSMNTGELFF.

The chain has TRBV27 and TRBJ2-1; 10 nucleotides agree with TRBD2. This CDR3 region has 15 residues. Losses at the gene ends were 8 bases for V and 10 bases for J; bases not matched to a gene: 14. In germline, CDR1 is MNHEY, CDR2 SMNVEV (reference sequence). The CDR3 sequence is CASRPTSGVPREQFF. The CDR3, as DNA: TGTGCCAGCCGCCCAACTAGCGGGGTACCTCGGGAGCAGTTCTTC.

The V call is TRBV28, the J call TRBJ1-4, with D hard to call. The CDR3 covers 14 residues. V shed 5 bases and J shed 8 bases, with 15 bases lying between them. CDR1 and CDR2 (germline): MDHEN, SYDVKM. This CDR3 is CASSPERFGEKLFF. The CDR3 DNA reads as TGTGCCAGCAGTCCAGAGAGGTTTGGGGAAAAACTGTTTTTT.

The rearrangement joins TRBV28 to TRBJ1-2; D might be TRBD1 (5 bases). CDR3 size: 13 residues. CDR1 and CDR2 (germline): MDHEN, SYDVKM. V lost 7 bases to trimming and J lost 0 bases, with 9 bases between them. CDR3 protein: CASNRGANYGYTF. As DNA, the CDR3 is TGTGCCAGCAATCGAGGGGCTAACTATGGCTACACCTTC.

The rearrangement links TRBV27 to TRBJ1-5, with unresolved D. The CDR3 loop spans 15 amino acids. Trimming cost V 5 bases and J 6 bases, with 17 bases left between them. Germline CDR1 and CDR2: MNHEY and SMNVEV (reference sequence). CDR3 sequence reads: CASSPNGFRVQPQHF. CDR3 DNA: TGTGCCAGCAGTCCGAACGGGTTTCGTGTTCAGCCCCAGCATTTT.

V is TRBV19 and J is TRBJ2-1; 7 nucleotides agree with TRBD1. The CDR3 contains 14 residues. The germline CDR1 and CDR2 sequences are LNHDA and SQIVND (reference sequence). Trimming cost V 3 bases and J 3 bases; bases outside gene matches: 2. The CDR3: CASSMRDSYNEQFF. The CDR3 DNA is TGTGCCAGTAGTATGAGGGACAGCTACAATGAGCAGTTCTTC. Full variable domain (remainder filled in from reference TRBV19 and TRBJ2-1): DGGITQSPKYLFRKEGQNVTLSCEQNLNHDAMYWYRQDPGQGLRLIYYSQIVNDFQKGDIAEGYSVSREKKESFPLTVTSAQKNPTAFYLCASSMRDSYNEQFFGPGTRLTVL.

The CDR3 spells CATWGTSGMLDTQYF. The DNA for the CDR3 is TGTGCCACCTGGGGGACTAGCGGAATGCTAGATACGCAGTATTTT. The rearrangement links TRBV28 to TRBJ2-3, with 11 bases identical to TRBD2. This CDR3 contains 15 residues. Germline-derived CDR1 and CDR2 are MDHEN and SYDVKM. Trimming removed 10 bases from V and 5 bases from J; junction bases left unmatched: 11.

The table lists this clone with a count of one. CDR3 loop: CASSEWEGIPPSGANVLTF. DNA for the CDR3: TGTGCCAGCAGTGAATGGGAGGGGATCCCCCCCTCTGGGGCCAACGTCCTGACTTTC. The chain joins TRBV2 to TRBJ2-6; TRBD2 agrees at 7 bases. The CDR3 sequence is 19 residues long. Germline values: CDR1 SNHLY, CDR2 FYNNEI. V lost 2 bases to trimming and J lost 0 bases; unmatched junction nucleotides: 10.